Following are 32 T cell receptor beta chains from one sample sequenced in a study of graft-versus-host responses after intestinal transplantation. For these receptors, no antigen is known. Assay used: immunoSEQ multiplex PCR; TCRdb lists only in-frame clones, some missing. The sample has about 70,000 clones; around 87% are singletons. The sequencing here drew on unstimulated CD8+ T cells sorted from spleen or lymph node cells, taken before transplant. Every receptor here comes from a human donor who was the organ donor for an intestinal transplant.

V and J are TRBV19 and TRBJ1-2; D is unresolved. The CDR3 covers 14 residues. V was pared by 5 bases and J by 4 bases, with 14 bases between. Germline CDR1 is LNHDA and CDR2 is SQIVND (reference sequence). CDR3 protein: CASSVSMRRYGYTF. In nucleotides, the CDR3 is TGTGCCAGTAGTGTTTCGATGCGGCGCTATGGCTACACCTTC.

This sequence joins TRBV5-4 and TRBJ2-6; 7 nucleotides match TRBD1. CDR1 and CDR2 from the germline V gene are SGHNT and YYREEE (reference sequence). The CDR3 runs 15 residues. J gave up 1 base and V 5 bases, and 3 bases lay outside the gene matches. The CDR3 reads CASRSTGSGANVLTF. The CDR3 region has the DNA TGTGCCAGCAGGTCGACAGGGTCTGGGGCCAACGTCCTGACTTTC.

This clone was counted a single time. The chain combines TRBV6-5 with TRBJ1-2; weak D call: TRBD1 (6 bases). The CDR3 consists of 13 residues. Trimming cost V 4 bases and J 3 bases, with 9 bases left between them. Germline values: CDR1 MNHEY, CDR2 SVGAGI. The CDR3 region has the DNA TGTGCCAGCAGTTCTACAGGGCACTATGGCTACACCTTC. This translates into CASSSTGHYGYTF.

The chain has TRBV7-9 and TRBJ2-7; tentatively, D is TRBD1 (6 bases). Germline assignment: CDR1 SEHNR and CDR2 FQNEAQ (reference sequence). Trimming pared 3 bases from V and 2 bases from J, leaving 14 bases between. The CDR3 has 15 amino acids. The CDR3 region is CASSFFHGQTYEQYV. For the CDR3, the DNA is TGTGCCAGCAGCTTCTTTCACGGACAGACCTACGAGCAGTACGTC.

V and J are TRBV7-9 and TRBJ2-1, with 11 nucleotides matching TRBD1. Germline V gene sequence: CDR1 SEHNR, CDR2 FQNEAQ (reference sequence). The length of the CDR3 is 13 residues. Germline trimming cut 8 bases from V and 7 bases from J; bases unmatched to any gene: 4. The CDR3 sequence: CASGTGGQNEQFF. The DNA for the CDR3 is TGTGCCAGCGGGACAGGGGGTCAAAATGAGCAGTTCTTC. Full variable domain (remainder filled in from reference TRBV7-9 and TRBJ2-1): DTGVSQNPRHKITKRGQNVTFRCDPISEHNRLYWYRQTLGQGPEFLTYFQNEAQLEKSRLLSDRFSAERPKGSFSTLEIQRTEQGDSAMYLCASGTGGQNEQFFGPGTRLTVL.

The chain combines TRBV27 with TRBJ2-3; the D gene is possibly TRBD2 (5 bases). V gave up 4 bases and J gave up 2 bases, with 19 bases separating them. Germline V CDR1 and CDR2: MNHEY, SMNVEV (reference sequence). The CDR3 loop spans 17 amino acids. CDR3 bases: TGTGCCAGCAGTTCGGGGTGGGCTTTGGGGAACACAGATACGCAGTATTTT. Its translation is CASSSGWALGNTDTQYF.

V gene TRBV6-1 combines with J gene TRBJ1-3, with D perhaps matching TRBD1 (5 bases). The CDR3 length is 16 residues. Germline CDR1 MNHNS, CDR2 SASEGT. V lost 4 bases and J lost 0, with 13 bases in between. The CDR3, as DNA: TGTGCCAGCAGTGGGGGGGGAGTGAGCTCTGGAAACACCATATATTTT. Encoded protein: CASSGGGVSSGNTIYF.

The rearrangement joins TRBV11-3 to TRBJ2-2, with D unclear. The ends were cut back, 3 bases at V and 1 base at J, with 6 bases in the middle. The germline gives CDR1 SGHNT, CDR2 YENEEA. This CDR3 contains 14 residues. Here the CDR3 reads CASSFLGNTGELFF. The CDR3 nucleotides read TGTGCCAGCAGCTTCCTAGGGAACACCGGGGAGCTGTTTTTT.

The chain joins TRBV15 to TRBJ2-1, with TRBD2 matching over 9 bases. Losses at the gene ends were 0 bases for V and 7 bases for J; bases not matched to a gene: 7. CDR1 and CDR2 (germline): LNHNV, YYDKDF (reference sequence). The CDR3 sequence is 16 residues long. CDR3: CATSREGTSLVNEQFF. CDR3 nucleotides: TGTGCCACCAGCAGAGAGGGGACTAGCTTAGTAAATGAGCAGTTCTTC.

The CDR3 DNA follows: TGTGCCAGCAGTTTATACGGGACAGTTTGGTATGGCTACACCTTC. Protein sequence: CASSLYGTVWYGYTF. The chain links TRBV28 to TRBJ1-2, with 7 bases aligning to TRBD1. The germline V gene has CDR1 MDHEN and CDR2 SYDVKM. The V gene end was trimmed by 1 base and the J gene end by 5 bases; junction bases not matched to a gene: 7. The CDR3 is 15 residues long.

In this sample, this clone turned up a few times. This chain joins TRBV7-9 and TRBJ1-3; D not resolved. Trimming took 1 base from V and 5 from J, leaving 3 bases between them. Germline CDR1 is SEHNR and CDR2 is FQNEAQ (reference sequence). The CDR3 has 12 residues. CDR3 DNA sequence: TGTGCCAGCAGCTTAGTTAGAAACACCATATATTTT. Translating it yields CASSLVRNTIYF.

The chain employs TRBV4-1 and TRBJ1-6; tentatively, D is TRBD1 (5 bases). The CDR3 totals 14 residues. Germline CDR1 is MGHRA and CDR2 is YSYEKL. V was pared by 1 base and J by 10 bases, with 11 bases between. For the CDR3, the DNA is TGCGCCAGCAGCCAAGGGGGACTCCGATCACCCCTCCACTTT. Translating it yields CASSQGGLRSPLHF.

The V and J genes are TRBV4-3 and TRBJ2-5; 9 bases map to TRBD2. Germline V gene sequence: CDR1 LGHNA, CDR2 YSLEER. The trim removed 1 base at V and 5 bases at J, leaving 14 bases unmatched. This CDR3 region has 18 residues. The CDR3 DNA reads TGCGCCAGCAGCCAAGGTGTGGGGCGGGGGGGCGAACTGGAGACCCAGTACTTC. Translating gives CASSQGVGRGGELETQYF.

The V gene is TRBV28, the J gene TRBJ1-5; possibly TRBD1 for D (6 bases). Trimming took 6 bases from V and 0 from J, leaving 21 bases between them. The CDR3 runs 18 residues. Germline V gives CDR1 MDHEN, CDR2 SYDVKM. CDR3 nucleotide sequence: TGTGCCAGCAGAATCACCGGGGGGACACCCTATAGCAATCAGCCCCAGCATTTT. This codes for CASRITGGTPYSNQPQHF.

The chain combines TRBV11-3 with TRBJ2-2, with 7 bases that match TRBD1. The CDR3 length is 13 residues. Losses at the gene ends were 5 bases for V and 6 bases for J; bases not matched to a gene: 3. Looked up from germline, CDR1 is SGHNT and CDR2 is YENEEA. CDR3 in DNA: TGTGCCAGCAGCCTACAGGGGTCCGGGGAGCTGTTTTTT. This gives the protein CASSLQGSGELFF.

The chain joins TRBV6-6 to TRBJ2-7, with a tentative D call TRBD1 (6 bases). V shed 5 bases and J shed 3 bases, with 17 bases lying between them. CDR1 and CDR2 (germline): MNHNY, SVGAGI (reference sequence). CDR3 length: 15 amino acids. CDR3 region: CASSPGTTEFYEQYV. The CDR3 nucleotides read TGTGCCAGCAGTCCCGGGACAACTGAATTCTACGAGCAGTACGTC.

The CDR3 loop is CAWGGQTMNTEAFF. DNA for the CDR3: TGTGCCTGGGGAGGACAGACTATGAACACTGAAGCTTTCTTT. The chain carries TRBV30 and TRBJ1-1, with D possibly matching TRBD1 (6 bases). Per the germline V gene, CDR1 is GTSNPN and CDR2 is SVGIG (reference sequence). Trimming removed 5 bases at V and 0 bases at J, with 13 bases between. This CDR3 has 14 residues.

The chain combines TRBV10-1 with TRBJ2-3; 10 bases align to TRBD2. The CDR3 has 15 residues. The germline gives CDR1 WNHNN, CDR2 SYGVQD (reference sequence). After removal of 0 bases from V and 5 bases from J, the junction contained 2 bases not matched to a gene. CDR3 sequence: CASSESRTSGDTQYF. In DNA form, the CDR3 reads TGCGCCAGCAGTGAGTCGAGGACTAGCGGAGATACGCAGTATTTT.

This clone has more than one count but fewer than ten. This chain uses TRBV5-4 with TRBJ2-7; tentatively, D is TRBD1 (5 bases). The V end lost 0 bases, the J end lost 3 bases, and 10 bases lay between the germline ends. The CDR3 contains 14 residues. Germline CDR1 and CDR2: SGHNT and YYREEE (reference sequence). The CDR3 nucleotides are TGTGCCAGCAGCTTGGCCCCAGGGAACTACGAGCAGTACGTC. Translation: CASSLAPGNYEQYV.

J is TRBJ2-7 and V is TRBV5-4, with 8 bases identical to TRBD1. The CDR3 loop spans 14 amino acids. Germline loops: CDR1 SGHNT, CDR2 YYREEE (reference sequence). Trimming took 2 bases from V and 2 from J; bases not matched to a gene: 3. CDR3: CASSFGTGPYEQYV. The CDR3 DNA sequence: TGTGCCAGCAGCTTTGGGACAGGCCCCTACGAGCAGTACGTC.

The genes are TRBV6-1 and TRBJ2-7; perhaps TRBD2 as D (6 bases). Looked up from germline, CDR1 is MNHNS and CDR2 is SASEGT. With 1 base removed from V and 5 bases from J, the gap between germline ends came to 6 bases. This CDR3 spans 12 amino acids. The CDR3 sequence is CASSEGEDEQYV. CDR3 in DNA: TGTGCCAGCAGTGAAGGGGAGGACGAGCAGTACGTC.

V and J are TRBV30 and TRBJ1-5, with D possibly TRBD1 on 6 matching bases. The CDR3 spans 15 residues. V lost 2 bases and J lost 0, with 11 bases in between. Germline loops: CDR1 GTSNPN, CDR2 SVGIG (reference sequence). CDR3 DNA: TGTGCCTGGAGTCCCGACAGGTATAGCAATCAGCCCCAGCATTTT. Its translation: CAWSPDRYSNQPQHF.

This clone was observed once. The rearrangement joins TRBV5-1 to TRBJ1-1, with D possibly matching TRBD1 (5 bases). This CDR3 is 14 amino acids long. Looked up from germline, CDR1 is SGHRS and CDR2 is YFSETQ. Trimming took 7 bases from V and 1 from J, leaving 14 bases between them. In DNA form, the CDR3 reads TGCGCCAGCCTTCAGGGCCCAGCGAACACTGAAGCTTTCTTT. Its translation: CASLQGPANTEAFF.

The V call is TRBV28, the J call TRBJ2-4, with 8 bases matching TRBD1. This CDR3 comprises 16 residues. The V and J ends lost 6 bases and 3 bases, in that order; junction bases with no gene match: 10. CDR1 and CDR2 (germline): MDHEN, SYDVKM. The CDR3, as DNA: TGTGCCAGCAGCCCTCAGACAGGGGCTGGCAAAAACATTCAGTACTTC. Translating it yields CASSPQTGAGKNIQYF.

This chain uses TRBV5-6 with TRBJ1-1, with D perhaps TRBD1 (6 bases). The CDR3 runs to 12 residues. Trimming removed 9 bases at V and 8 bases at J, with 17 bases between. Germline CDR1 reads SGHDT; CDR2 reads YYEEEE. CDR3 loop: CATVGASKEAFF. The CDR3 nucleotides are TGTGCCACCGTGGGGGCTAGCAAGGAAGCTTTCTTT.

The chain is built from TRBV28 and TRBJ2-1, with TRBD2 matching 8 bases. With 6 bases clipped from V and 10 bases from J, the junction kept 11 bases outside the gene matches. Looked up from germline, CDR1 is MDHEN and CDR2 is SYDVKM. This CDR3 comprises 14 residues. The CDR3 spells CASRSPRGALEQFF. The CDR3 nucleotides are TGTGCCAGCAGGTCTCCGCGGGGGGCCTTGGAGCAGTTCTTC.

The rearrangement uses TRBV5-6 and TRBJ1-1; no definite D call. Deletions cut 1 base from V and 4 bases from J, with 11 bases between. The CDR3 contains 14 residues. Germline CDR1 and CDR2: SGHDT and YYEEEE. CDR3 nucleotide sequence: TGTGCCAGCAGCTTGCCCTTCGAGGGCACTGAAGCTTTCTTT. It encodes CASSLPFEGTEAFF.

This chain uses TRBV4-1 with TRBJ2-3; TRBD2 might be the D (5 bases). Germline assignment: CDR1 MGHRA and CDR2 YSYEKL. This CDR3 has 13 amino acids. V gave up 3 bases and J gave up 6 bases, with 10 bases separating them. The CDR3 here is CASSQGRYDTQYF. For the CDR3, the DNA is TGCGCCAGCAGCCAGGGGAGATACGATACGCAGTATTTT.

This chain links TRBV2 with TRBJ2-2, with D tentatively TRBD2 (7 bases). The CDR3 runs 15 residues. CDR1 and CDR2 from the germline V gene are SNHLY and FYNNEI. Trimming cost V 4 bases and J 0 bases, with 9 bases left between them. The chain's CDR3 is CASSGGGSNTGELFF. The CDR3 region has the DNA TGTGCCAGCAGTGGCGGGGGCTCGAACACCGGGGAGCTGTTTTTT.

The chain recombines TRBV6-1 with TRBJ1-2, with a possible D match to TRBD1 (6 bases). Germline lookup yields CDR1 MNHNS and CDR2 SASEGT. The CDR3 has 15 amino acids. Trimming cost V 4 bases and J 2 bases, with 14 bases left between them. CDR3 DNA: TGTGCCAGCAGTGCCCGCGGGGGGCGGAACTATGGCTACACCTTC. As protein: CASSARGGRNYGYTF.

The chain is built from TRBV25-1 and TRBJ1-2; no definite D call. Trimming shortened V by 5 bases and J by 4 bases, and 17 bases separated the two germline ends. Germline CDR1 and CDR2: MGHDK and SYGVNS. The CDR3 spans 15 residues. The CDR3 DNA reads TGTGCCAGCAGTCACCGGGTCGGATCTCGCTATGGCTACACCTTC. Translated: CASSHRVGSRYGYTF.

In DNA form, the CDR3 reads TGTGCCAGCAGTGAGGGACAGGGGGCGAATTCACCCCTCCACTTT. It encodes CASSEGQGANSPLHF. The chain combines TRBV6-4 with TRBJ1-6, with 12 positions matching TRBD1. CDR1 and CDR2 from the germline V gene are MRHNA and SNTAGT. This CDR3 spans 15 amino acids. The V gene end was trimmed by 3 bases and the J gene end by 7 bases; junction bases not matched to a gene: 1.